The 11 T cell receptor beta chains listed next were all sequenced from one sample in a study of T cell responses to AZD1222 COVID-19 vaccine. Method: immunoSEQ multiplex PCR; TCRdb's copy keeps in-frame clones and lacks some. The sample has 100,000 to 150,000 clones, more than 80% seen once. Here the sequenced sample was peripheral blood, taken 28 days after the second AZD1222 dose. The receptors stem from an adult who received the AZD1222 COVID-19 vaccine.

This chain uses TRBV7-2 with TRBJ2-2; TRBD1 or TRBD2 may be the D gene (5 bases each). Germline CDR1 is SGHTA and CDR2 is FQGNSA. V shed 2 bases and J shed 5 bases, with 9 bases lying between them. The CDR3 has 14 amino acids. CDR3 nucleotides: TGTGCCAGCAGCTTATCCGGGGCTACCGGGGAGCTGTTTTTT. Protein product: CASSLSGATGELFF.

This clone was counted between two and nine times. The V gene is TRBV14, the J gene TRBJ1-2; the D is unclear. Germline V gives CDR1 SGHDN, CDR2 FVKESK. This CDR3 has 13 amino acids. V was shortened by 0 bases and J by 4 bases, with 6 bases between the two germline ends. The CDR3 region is CASSQDSIYGYTF. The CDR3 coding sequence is TGTGCCAGCAGCCAAGACAGCATCTATGGCTACACCTTC.

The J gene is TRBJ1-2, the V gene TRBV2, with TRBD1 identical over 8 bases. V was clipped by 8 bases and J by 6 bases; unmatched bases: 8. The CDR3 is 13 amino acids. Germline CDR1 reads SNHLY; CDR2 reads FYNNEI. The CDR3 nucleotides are TGTGCCAGCGCTGACACAGGGGGAAATGGCTACACCTTC. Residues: CASADTGGNGYTF. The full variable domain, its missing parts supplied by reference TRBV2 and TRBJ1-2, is EPEVTQTPSHQVTQMGQEVILRCVPISNHLYFYWYRQILGQKVEFLVSFYNNEISEKSEIFDDQFSVERPDGSNFTLKIRSTKLEDSAMYFCASADTGGNGYTFGSGTRLTVV.

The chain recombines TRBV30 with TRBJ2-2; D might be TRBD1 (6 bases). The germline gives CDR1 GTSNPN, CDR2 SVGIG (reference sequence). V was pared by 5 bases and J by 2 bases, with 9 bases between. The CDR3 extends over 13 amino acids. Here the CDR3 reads CAWRTANTGELFF. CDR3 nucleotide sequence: TGTGCCTGGCGGACAGCCAACACCGGGGAGCTGTTTTTT. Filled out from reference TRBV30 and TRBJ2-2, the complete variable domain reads SQTIHQWPATLVQPVGSPLSLECTVEGTSNPNLYWYRQAAGRGLQLLFYSVGIGQISSEVPQNLSASRPQDRQFILSSKKLLLSDSGFYLCAWRTANTGELFFGEGSRLTVL.

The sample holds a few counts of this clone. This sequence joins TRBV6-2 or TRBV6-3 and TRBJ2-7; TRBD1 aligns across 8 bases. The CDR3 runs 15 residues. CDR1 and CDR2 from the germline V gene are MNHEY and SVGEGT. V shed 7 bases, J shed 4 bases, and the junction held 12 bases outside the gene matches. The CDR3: CASTPGGQGAYEQYF. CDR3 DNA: TGTGCCAGCACCCCCGGGGGTCAGGGGGCTTACGAGCAGTACTTC.

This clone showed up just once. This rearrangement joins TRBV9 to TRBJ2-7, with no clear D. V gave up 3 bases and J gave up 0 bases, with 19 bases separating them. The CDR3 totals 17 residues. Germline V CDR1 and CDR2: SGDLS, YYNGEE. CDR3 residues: CASSDSPRVSSSYEQYF. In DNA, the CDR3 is TGTGCCAGCAGCGATTCCCCTAGAGTCTCAAGCTCCTACGAGCAGTACTTC.

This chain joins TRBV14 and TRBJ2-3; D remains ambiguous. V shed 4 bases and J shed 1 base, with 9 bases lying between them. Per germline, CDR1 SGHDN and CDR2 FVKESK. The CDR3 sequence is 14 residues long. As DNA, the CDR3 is TGTGCCAGCAGCCTATTCTGGGGCACAGATACGCAGTATTTT. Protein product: CASSLFWGTDTQYF.

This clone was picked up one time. CDR3 in amino acids: CASSFWGLNEKLFF. The CDR3 nucleotides read TGTGCCAGCAGTTTTTGGGGTCTTAATGAAAAACTGTTTTTT. V gene TRBV27 combines with J gene TRBJ1-4; D not certain. The CDR3 is 14 residues long. Per the germline V gene, CDR1 is MNHEY and CDR2 is SMNVEV (reference sequence). With 3 bases removed from V and 4 bases from J, the gap between germline ends came to 9 bases.

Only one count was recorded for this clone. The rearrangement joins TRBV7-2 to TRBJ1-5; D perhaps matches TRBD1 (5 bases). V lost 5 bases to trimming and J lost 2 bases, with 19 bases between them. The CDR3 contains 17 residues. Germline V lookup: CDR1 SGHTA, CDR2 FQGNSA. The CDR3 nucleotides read TGTGCCAGCAGCCCCGCTCCAGGGCTTAGGGGCAATCAGCCCCAGCATTTT. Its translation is CASSPAPGLRGNQPQHF. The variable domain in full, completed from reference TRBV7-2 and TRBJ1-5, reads GAGVSQSPSNKVTEKGKDVELRCDPISGHTALYWYRQSLGQGLEFLIYFQGNSAPDKSGLPSDRFSAERTGGSVSTLTIQRTQQEDSAVYLCASSPAPGLRGNQPQHFGDGTRLSIL.

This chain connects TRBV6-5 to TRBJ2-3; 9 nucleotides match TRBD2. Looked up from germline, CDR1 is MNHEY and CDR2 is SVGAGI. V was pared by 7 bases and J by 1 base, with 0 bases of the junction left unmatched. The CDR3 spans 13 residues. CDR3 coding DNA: TGTGCCAGCACTAGCGGGGGCACAGATACGCAGTATTTT. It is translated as CASTSGGTDTQYF.

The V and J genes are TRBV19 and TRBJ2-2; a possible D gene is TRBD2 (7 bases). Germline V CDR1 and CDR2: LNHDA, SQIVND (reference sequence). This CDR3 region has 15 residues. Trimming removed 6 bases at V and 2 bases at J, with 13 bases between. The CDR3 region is CASSRGGGNTGELFF. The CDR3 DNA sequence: TGTGCCAGTAGCCGGGGCGGGGGCAACACCGGGGAGCTGTTTTTT.